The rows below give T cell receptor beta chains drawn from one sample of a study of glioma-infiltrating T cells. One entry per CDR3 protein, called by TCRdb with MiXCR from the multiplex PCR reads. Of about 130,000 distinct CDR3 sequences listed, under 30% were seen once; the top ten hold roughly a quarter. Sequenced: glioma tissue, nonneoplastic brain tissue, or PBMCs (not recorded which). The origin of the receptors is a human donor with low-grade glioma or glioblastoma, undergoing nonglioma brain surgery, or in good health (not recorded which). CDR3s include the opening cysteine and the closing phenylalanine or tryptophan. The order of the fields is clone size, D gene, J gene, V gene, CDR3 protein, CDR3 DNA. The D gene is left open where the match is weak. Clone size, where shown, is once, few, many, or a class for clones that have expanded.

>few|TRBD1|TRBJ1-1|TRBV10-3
CAISESDRAEAFF
TGTGCCATCAGTGAGTCAGACAGGGCTGAAGCTTTCTTT
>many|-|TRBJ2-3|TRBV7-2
CASSPVWGLTDTQYF
TGTGCCAGCAGCCCAGTGTGGGGGCTGACAGATACGCAGTATTTT
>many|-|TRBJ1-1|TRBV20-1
CSASPPATNTEAFF
TGCAGTGCTAGCCCCCCAGCTACGAACACTGAAGCTTTCTTT
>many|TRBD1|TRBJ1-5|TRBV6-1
CASRPTGIRQPQHF
TGTGCCAGCAGACCGACAGGGATCCGTCAGCCCCAGCATTTT
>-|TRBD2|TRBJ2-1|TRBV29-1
CSVPRTSGSYNEQFF
TGCAGCGTTCCAAGGACTAGCGGGAGCTACAATGAGCAGTTCTTC
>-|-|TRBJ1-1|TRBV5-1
CASSLGILNTEAFF
TGCGCCAGCAGCCTTGGAATCTTGAACACTGAAGCTTTCTTT
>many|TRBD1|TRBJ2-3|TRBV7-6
CASSLQGTGSADTQYF
TGTGCCAGCAGCTTACAAGGGACAGGGAGTGCAGATACGCAGTATTTT
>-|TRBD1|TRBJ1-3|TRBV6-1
CASGDRAIPGNTIYF
TGTGCCAGTGGGGACAGGGCGATTCCTGGAAACACCATATATTTT
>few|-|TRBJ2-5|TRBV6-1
CASSRTLGTQYF
TGTGCCAGCAGTAGGACATTGGGGACCCAGTACTTC
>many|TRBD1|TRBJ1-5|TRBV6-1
CASSRTGNPNQPQHF
TGTGCCAGCAGTAGGACAGGGAACCCAAATCAGCCCCAGCATTTT
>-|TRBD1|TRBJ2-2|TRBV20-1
CSAREDRGNGELFF
TGCAGTGCTAGGGAGGACAGGGGCAACGGGGAGCTGTTTTTT
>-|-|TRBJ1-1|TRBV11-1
CASSLMRQTEAFF
TGTGCCAGCAGCTTAATGCGGCAGACTGAAGCTTTCTTT
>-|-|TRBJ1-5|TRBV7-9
CASSLGPPTSQPQHF
TGTGCCAGCAGCTTAGGACCACCGACGAGTCAGCCCCAGCATTTT
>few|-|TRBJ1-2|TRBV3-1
CASSRLRVDYGYTF
TGTGCCAGCAGCCGGCTACGGGTGGACTATGGCTACACCTTC
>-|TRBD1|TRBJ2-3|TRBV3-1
CASSPRTGVTDTQYF
TGTGCCAGCAGCCCTCGGACAGGGGTCACAGATACGCAGTATTTT
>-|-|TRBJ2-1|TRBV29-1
CSVEQKINEQFF
TGCAGCGTTGAACAAAAGATCAATGAGCAGTTCTTC
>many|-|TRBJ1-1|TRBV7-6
CASSSGQLMNTEAFF
TGTGCCAGCAGCTCCGGACAGTTAATGAACACTGAAGCTTTCTTT
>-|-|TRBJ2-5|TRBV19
CASSIPLEETQYF
TGTGCCAGTAGTATTCCCCTGGAAGAGACCCAGTACTTC
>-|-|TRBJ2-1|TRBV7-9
CASSLSGEPYNEQFF
TGTGCCAGCAGCTTATCAGGGGAGCCCTACAATGAGCAGTTCTTC
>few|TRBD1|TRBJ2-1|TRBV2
CASGDSYSSSYNEQFF
TGTGCCAGCGGGGACAGTTACTCAAGCTCCTACAATGAGCAGTTCTTC
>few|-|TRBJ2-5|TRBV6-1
CASRPRGRNQETQYF
TGTGCCAGCAGACCCCGGGGCAGAAACCAAGAGACCCAGTACTTC
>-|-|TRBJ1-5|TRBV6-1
CASSEWGQASHQPQHF
TGTGCCAGCAGTGAGTGGGGGCAGGCAAGTCATCAGCCCCAGCATTTT
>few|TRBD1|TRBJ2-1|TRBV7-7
CASSLHNRGNNEQFF
TGTGCTAGCAGCTTACATAACAGGGGGAACAATGAGCAGTTCTTC
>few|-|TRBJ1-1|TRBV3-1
CASSLRTTQGTEAFF
TGTGCCAGCAGCCTCCGAACTACCCAGGGCACTGAAGCTTTCTTT
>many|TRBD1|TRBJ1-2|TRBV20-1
CSAAFRGQGDGYTF
TGCAGTGCCGCCTTCAGGGGACAGGGGGATGGCTACACCTTC
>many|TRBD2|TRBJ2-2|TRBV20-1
CSARASGGPNTGELFF
TGCAGTGCTAGAGCTAGCGGGGGGCCGAACACCGGGGAGCTGTTTTTT
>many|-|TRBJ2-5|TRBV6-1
CATKEETQYF
TGTGCGACCAAAGAGGAGACCCAGTACTTC